A single sample gave rise to the 18 T cell receptor beta chains below, sequenced in a study of STAT5B mutations in CD4+ large granular lymphocyte leukemia. The table came from immunoSEQ multiplex PCR; TCRdb's copy has only in-frame clones and leaves some out. The data show 45,000 to 55,000 clones, 55% to 75% seen once. The sequencing input was CD4+ T cells from blood buffy coats. The source is a human donor in good health.

The V and J genes are TRBV9 and TRBJ1-4; 7 nucleotides align to TRBD1. This CDR3 comprises 22 residues. The trim removed 4 bases at V and 0 bases at J, leaving 24 bases unmatched. Germline values: CDR1 SGDLS, CDR2 YYNGEE. The CDR3 loop reads CASSSGTAETRHQWATNEKLFF. Written as DNA, the CDR3 is TGTGCCAGCAGCAGCGGGACAGCCGAGACTCGTCACCAATGGGCAACTAATGAAAAACTGTTTTTT.

This clone was counted a single time. The chain links TRBV6-1 to TRBJ2-3; TRBD1 matches 7 bases. The ends lost 7 bases at V and 4 bases at J; junction bases unmatched: 11. The CDR3 has 15 residues. CDR1 MNHNS and CDR2 SASEGT come from the germline V gene. CDR3 sequence reads: CASTRNRGASDTQYF. The DNA for the CDR3 is TGTGCCAGCACCCGAAACAGGGGCGCGTCAGATACGCAGTATTTT.

For the CDR3, the DNA is TGTGCCAGCAGTGAGTTTGGGCCGTCCGATTCACCCCTCCACTTT. Translated, it gives CASSEFGPSDSPLHF. The rearrangement joins TRBV2 to TRBJ1-6; D is undetermined. Between the trimmed V and J ends, which lost 3 bases and 8 bases, there was a span of 14 bases. Germline V CDR1 and CDR2: SNHLY, FYNNEI. The CDR3 covers 15 residues.

This clone was recorded a few times. This sequence joins TRBV5-1 and TRBJ2-3, with D unclear. V was cut by 5 bases and J by 4 bases, with 5 bases left in between. The CDR3 is 11 residues long. In germline, CDR1 is SGHRS, CDR2 YFSETQ. CDR3 amino acids: CASSDSDTQYF. For the CDR3, the DNA is TGCGCCAGCAGTGATTCAGATACGCAGTATTTT.

In its sample, this clone was seen a few times. The chain has TRBV15 and TRBJ1-1, with D maybe TRBD1 (5 bases). In germline, CDR1 is LNHNV, CDR2 YYDKDF (reference sequence). The ends were cut back, 5 bases at V and 7 bases at J, with 14 bases in the middle. CDR3 length: 13 residues. The CDR3 protein is CATSGQSGIEAFF. DNA of the CDR3: TGTGCCACCAGCGGACAATCAGGGATTGAAGCTTTCTTT.

This clone has a single count. J is TRBJ2-1 and V is TRBV5-4; D perhaps matches TRBD2 (6 bases). Per the germline V gene, CDR1 is SGHNT and CDR2 is YYREEE (reference sequence). V was trimmed by 1 base and J by 0 bases, leaving 11 bases between them. This CDR3 comprises 16 residues. The CDR3 DNA is TGTGCCAGCAGCTTGTTTAGCGGTAGCTCCTACAATGAGCAGTTCTTC. This codes for CASSLFSGSSYNEQFF.

This clone showed up just a few times. The chain uses TRBV6-6 and TRBJ1-1; 7 bases match TRBD1. The germline gives CDR1 MNHNY, CDR2 SVGAGI (reference sequence). The CDR3 extends over 15 amino acids. With 2 bases clipped from V and 8 bases from J, the junction kept 11 bases outside the gene matches. CDR3 sequence reads: CASSYDRQGQGEAFF. For the CDR3, the DNA is TGTGCCAGCAGTTACGACAGACAGGGTCAGGGGGAAGCTTTCTTT.

This clone appeared a few times. The rearrangement joins TRBV6-6 to TRBJ2-3, with a possible D match to TRBD1 (6 bases). CDR3 length equals 15 residues. CDR1 and CDR2 from the germline V gene are MNHNY and SVGAGI (reference sequence). Trimming cost V 0 bases and J 3 bases, with 10 bases left between them. In DNA form, the CDR3 reads TGTGCCAGCAGTTACTCCCTGGGGGCAACAGATACGCAGTATTTT. As protein: CASSYSLGATDTQYF.

This clone was seen only a few times. The rearrangement links TRBV28 to TRBJ1-5, with 9 bases identical to TRBD1. Looked up from germline, CDR1 is MDHEN and CDR2 is SYDVKM. This CDR3 has 16 residues. The junction had 7 bases not matched to a gene; V was cut back by 6 bases and J by 1 base. Here the CDR3 reads CASRSRDRVSNQPQHF. Written as DNA, the CDR3 is TGTGCCAGCAGGTCCCGGGACAGGGTAAGCAATCAGCCCCAGCATTTT.

In DNA form, the CDR3 reads TGTGCCAGCAGACCAACAGGGTTCGAGACCCAGTACTTC. This codes for CASRPTGFETQYF. The chain joins TRBV6-6 to TRBJ2-5, with a tentative D call TRBD1 (6 bases). The length of the CDR3 is 13 residues. V lost 6 bases to trimming and J lost 5 bases, with 13 bases between them. Germline V gene sequence: CDR1 MNHNY, CDR2 SVGAGI (reference sequence).

The rearrangement joins TRBV2 to TRBJ2-5; 8 bases fit TRBD2. Germline V lookup: CDR1 SNHLY, CDR2 FYNNEI. The ends lost 6 bases at V and 1 base at J; junction bases unmatched: 4. The CDR3 is made up of 14 amino acids. CDR3 amino acids: CASRLAATQETQYF. For the CDR3, the DNA is TGTGCCAGCAGACTAGCGGCTACCCAAGAGACCCAGTACTTC.

The rearrangement links TRBV7-8 to TRBJ1-1; tentative D call: TRBD1 (6 bases). Germline lookup yields CDR1 SGHVS and CDR2 FQNEAQ. V lost 5 bases and J lost 8, with 18 bases in between. The CDR3 spans 14 residues. CDR3 DNA sequence: TGTGCCAGCAGCCTAGTGAACACCGGGACAGAAGCTTTCTTT. Translating gives CASSLVNTGTEAFF.

This clone has just a few counts. The rearrangement links TRBV28 to TRBJ1-1; the D is unclear. CDR3 length: 12 residues. Per the germline V gene, CDR1 is MDHEN and CDR2 is SYDVKM. Trimming stripped 0 bases from V and 5 bases from J, with 4 bases between. The CDR3 loop is CASSLWVTEAFF. The CDR3 DNA reads TGTGCCAGCAGTTTATGGGTAACTGAAGCTTTCTTT.

V and J are TRBV28 and TRBJ1-4; D might be TRBD1 (5 bases). V lost 5 bases and J lost 3, with 13 bases in between. Germline V gene lookup returns CDR1 MDHEN and CDR2 SYDVKM. The CDR3 spans 15 residues. CDR3 loop: CASSPIQGANEKLFF. CDR3 nucleotide sequence: TGTGCCAGCAGTCCGATCCAGGGAGCTAATGAAAAACTGTTTTTT.

The gene calls are TRBV7-2 and TRBJ2-1; D is possibly TRBD2 (7 bases). Germline CDR1 SGHTA, CDR2 FQGNSA. The CDR3 has 14 amino acids. The V and J ends lost 0 bases and 14 bases respectively, with 17 bases between them. The DNA of the CDR3 is TGTGCCAGCAGCTTAGCGGCGGGGGCGGTTGTTAAGTTCTTC. Its translation is CASSLAAGAVVKFF.

This clone was counted a single time. The genes are TRBV11-2 and TRBJ2-7, with D possibly TRBD1 on 6 matching bases. The CDR3 runs to 14 residues. CDR1 is SGHAT, CDR2 FQNNGV, per germline. Trimming pared 5 bases from V and 5 bases from J, leaving 16 bases between. This chain's CDR3 is CASSRYRETHEQYF. In nucleotides, the CDR3 is TGTGCCAGCAGCCGGTACAGGGAAACCCACGAGCAGTACTTC.

The CDR3 here is CAISPGTGGSQPQHF. The CDR3 coding sequence is TGTGCCATCAGTCCCGGGACAGGGGGCTCGCAGCCCCAGCATTTT. The chain couples TRBV10-3 to TRBJ1-5; 12 bases are a match to TRBD1. From germline, CDR1 is ENHRY and CDR2 SYGVKD. Germline trimming cut 5 bases from V and 7 bases from J; bases unmatched to any gene: 6. The CDR3 sequence is 15 residues long.

The chain couples TRBV5-1 to TRBJ2-1, with 14 bases identical to TRBD2. Germline V gene sequence: CDR1 SGHRS, CDR2 YFSETQ. The junction had 6 bases not matched to a gene; V was cut back by 5 bases and J by 8 bases. This CDR3 spans 15 amino acids. DNA for the CDR3: TGCGCCAGCAGAGCGACTAGCGGGGGGGTGGATGAGCAGTTCTTC. The encoded protein is CASRATSGGVDEQFF.